This passage covers 15 T cell receptor beta chains from one sample sequenced in a study of blood T cell repertoires in COVID-19. Measured with immunoSEQ multiplex PCR; TCRdb has only the in-frame clones, and not every one. The table lists 200,000 to 250,000 clones, 70% to 90% of them singletons, with roughly 0.95% in the top ten. The sequenced sample consisted of PBMCs or T cells enriched from blood (not recorded which). These receptors came from a man aged 45-60 years who had been exposed to COVID-19.

This chain links TRBV13 with TRBJ2-1; perhaps TRBD2 as D (6 bases). Per the germline V gene, CDR1 is PRHDT and CDR2 is FYEKMQ (reference sequence). CDR3 length equals 18 residues. V lost 6 bases, J lost 8 bases, and 29 bases lay in between. The CDR3 DNA sequence: TGTGCCAGCAGTCGTCGAAATGTCGGGAGAACCCCTCGGGATGAGCAGTTCTTC. It translates to CASSRRNVGRTPRDEQFF.

This clone was picked up many times. The rearrangement joins TRBV19 to TRBJ1-2; 9 bases are a match to TRBD1. V lost 7 bases, J lost 4 bases, and 7 bases stayed unmatched. The CDR3 covers 14 residues. Germline V CDR1 and CDR2: LNHDA, SQIVND (reference sequence). CDR3 protein: CASNNRGPGYGYTF. CDR3 DNA: TGTGCCAGTAATAACAGGGGGCCTGGCTATGGCTACACCTTC.

The CDR3, as DNA: TGCGCCAGCAGCTTTGGCGGGGGCTGGATAACCGGGGAGCTGTTTTTT. Protein: CASSFGGGWITGELFF. V gene TRBV5-1 combines with J gene TRBJ2-2; possible D gene TRBD2, 7 bases. Trimming left V 2 bases short and J 5 bases short, with 16 bases between. Germline V gene sequence: CDR1 SGHRS, CDR2 YFSETQ. The CDR3 has 16 amino acids.

The table lists this clone with a count of one. The chain has TRBV5-1 and TRBJ1-1; D not resolved. This CDR3 has 14 residues. CDR1 and CDR2 (germline): SGHRS, YFSETQ. Trimming left V 7 bases short and J 1 base short, with 14 bases between. CDR3 region: CASQIDIPNTEAFF. The CDR3, as DNA: TGCGCCAGCCAAATAGACATCCCGAACACTGAAGCTTTCTTT.

This clone was picked up a small number of times. The chain recombines TRBV18 with TRBJ1-4; D is undetermined. Germline CDR1 is KGHSH and CDR2 is LQKENI. V dropped 2 bases and J dropped 5 bases, with 12 bases sitting between them. The CDR3 consists of 15 residues. As DNA, the CDR3 is TGTGCCAGCTCACCATCGGGAGAACAAAATGAAAAACTGTTTTTT. Translation: CASSPSGEQNEKLFF.

This clone was found once. The genes are TRBV4-1 and TRBJ1-1; the match to TRBD1 covers 7 bases. The CDR3 covers 18 residues. V lost 2 bases and J lost 11; bases outside the gene matches: 23. Germline CDR1 MGHRA, CDR2 YSYEKL. The CDR3 sequence is CASSQRMGQQKSRFFAFF. CDR3 coding DNA: TGCGCCAGCAGCCAAAGGATGGGACAGCAGAAGAGTCGATTTTTTGCTTTCTTT.

V gene TRBV28 combines with J gene TRBJ2-7; D possibly corresponds to TRBD1 (5 bases). This CDR3 comprises 13 residues. The germline V and J ends were trimmed by 11 bases and 6 bases, with 20 bases remaining between them. CDR1 is MDHEN and CDR2 is SYDVKM in the germline V gene. CDR3 in DNA: TGTGCCGGCGGACACCTACCCCTCGGCGAGCAGTACTTC. Residues: CAGGHLPLGEQYF.

This chain links TRBV9 with TRBJ1-1; 8 bases line up with TRBD1. V gave up 4 bases and J gave up 7 bases; unmatched junction bases: 9. The CDR3 contains 14 residues. In germline, CDR1 is SGDLS, CDR2 YYNGEE. Written as DNA, the CDR3 is TGTGCCAGCAGCAAACGGACAGGGAACGATGAAGCTTTCTTT. Protein sequence: CASSKRTGNDEAFF.

The chain joins TRBV3-1 (or the pseudogene TRBV3-2) to TRBJ2-1, with 10 nucleotides matching TRBD2. The CDR3 loop spans 17 amino acids. Germline V gives CDR1 LGHDT, CDR2 YNNKEL (reference sequence). V lost 2 bases, J lost 8 bases, and 12 bases stayed unmatched. This CDR3 reads CASSQYLSGRAGDEQFF. CDR3 sequence (DNA): TGTGCCAGCAGCCAATATCTCAGCGGGAGGGCCGGGGATGAGCAGTTCTTC.

V and J are TRBV28 and TRBJ1-5; D not resolved. The germline gives CDR1 MDHEN, CDR2 SYDVKM. The CDR3 consists of 12 residues. The V end lost 6 bases, the J end lost 4 bases, and 7 bases lay between the germline ends. As DNA, the CDR3 is TGTGCCAGCAGCTTGTTTAATCAGCCCCAGCATTTT. Protein: CASSLFNQPQHF.

The gene calls are TRBV18 and TRBJ1-5; a possible D gene is TRBD1 (6 bases). The CDR3 totals 17 residues. V was shortened by 5 bases and J by 0 bases, with 17 bases between the two germline ends. In germline, CDR1 is KGHSH, CDR2 LQKENI. CDR3 loop: CASSAGASEYSNQPQHF. The CDR3, as DNA: TGTGCCAGCTCAGCGGGGGCCAGTGAGTATAGCAATCAGCCCCAGCATTTT.

V gene TRBV27 combines with J gene TRBJ2-1, with 7 bases that match TRBD1. The CDR3 sequence is 15 residues long. J was trimmed by 6 bases and V by 5 bases; bases with no gene match: 10. Germline V gives CDR1 MNHEY, CDR2 SMNVEV (reference sequence). The CDR3 nucleotides read TGTGCCAGCAGTAAATTACAGGGGCGAATCAATGAGCAGTTCTTC. This translates into CASSKLQGRINEQFF.

In the case of this clone: Other DNA sequences in this sample translate to the same CDR3. The chain joins TRBV24-1 to TRBJ2-3; TRBD1 is a possible D gene (6 bases). V was shortened by 4 bases and J by 0 bases, with 10 bases between the two germline ends. The CDR3 has 15 amino acids. Germline V gene sequence: CDR1 KGHDR, CDR2 SFDVKD. The CDR3 reads CATSDRQGSTDTQYF. The CDR3 bases are TGTGCCACCAGTGACCGGCAGGGGAGCACAGATACGCAGTATTTT.

CDR3 sequence: CASSLGILAEATSTDTQYF. The CDR3 DNA sequence: TGTGCCAGCAGCTTAGGAATACTAGCGGAGGCCACTAGCACAGATACGCAGTATTTT. The chain couples TRBV7-9 to TRBJ2-3, with 8 bases that match TRBD2. This CDR3 region has 19 residues. Losses at the gene ends were 1 base for V and 0 bases for J; bases not matched to a gene: 12. Germline CDR1 reads SEHNR; CDR2 reads FQNEAQ (reference sequence).

The CDR3 is CASSLTGDTEAFF. CDR3 bases: TGTGCCAGCAGCTTAACGGGAGACACTGAAGCTTTCTTT. This sequence joins TRBV7-3 and TRBJ1-1; D unclear. V lost 0 bases and J lost 3, with 5 bases in between. Looked up from germline, CDR1 is SGHTA and CDR2 is FQGTGA. The CDR3 is 13 amino acids.